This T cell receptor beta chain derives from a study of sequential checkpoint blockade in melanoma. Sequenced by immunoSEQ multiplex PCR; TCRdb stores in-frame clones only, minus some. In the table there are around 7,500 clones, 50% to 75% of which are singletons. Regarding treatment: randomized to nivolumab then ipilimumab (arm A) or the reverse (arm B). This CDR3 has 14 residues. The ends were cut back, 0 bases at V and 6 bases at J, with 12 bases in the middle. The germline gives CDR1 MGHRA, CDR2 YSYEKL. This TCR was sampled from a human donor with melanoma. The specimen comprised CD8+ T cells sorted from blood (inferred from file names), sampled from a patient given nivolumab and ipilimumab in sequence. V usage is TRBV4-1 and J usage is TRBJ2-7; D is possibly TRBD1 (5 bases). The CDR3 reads CASSQDNFRAEQYF. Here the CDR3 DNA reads TGCGCCAGCAGCCAAGATAATTTCAGGGCCGAGCAGTACTTC.